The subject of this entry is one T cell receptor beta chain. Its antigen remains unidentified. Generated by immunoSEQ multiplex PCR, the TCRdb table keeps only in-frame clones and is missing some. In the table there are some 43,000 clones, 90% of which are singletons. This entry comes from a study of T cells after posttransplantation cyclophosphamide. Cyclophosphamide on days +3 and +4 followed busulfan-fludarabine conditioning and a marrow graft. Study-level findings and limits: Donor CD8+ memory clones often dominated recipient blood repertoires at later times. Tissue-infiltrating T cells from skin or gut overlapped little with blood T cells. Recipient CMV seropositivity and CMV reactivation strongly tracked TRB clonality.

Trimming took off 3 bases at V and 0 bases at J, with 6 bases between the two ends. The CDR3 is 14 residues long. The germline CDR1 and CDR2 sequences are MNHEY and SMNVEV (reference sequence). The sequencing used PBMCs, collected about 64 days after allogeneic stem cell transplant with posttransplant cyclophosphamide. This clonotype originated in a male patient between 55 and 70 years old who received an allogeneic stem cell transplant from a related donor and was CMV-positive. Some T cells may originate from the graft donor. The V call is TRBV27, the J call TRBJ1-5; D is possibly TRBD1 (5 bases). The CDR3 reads CASSLTVSNQPQHF. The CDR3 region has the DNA TGTGCCAGCAGTTTGACAGTTAGCAATCAGCCCCAGCATTTT.